Listed here are 23 T cell receptor beta chains from one sample, sequenced in a study of T cell responses to AZD1222 COVID-19 vaccine. TCRdb's table, derived via immunoSEQ multiplex PCR, lists solely in-frame clones and lacks some. This sample carries more than 110,000 clones, around 90% of them seen once, and the ten largest clones take 5.5%. Material: peripheral blood, obtained on day 0 of AZD1222 vaccination. The receptors come from an adult in good health.

This clone was detected a few times. The chain is built from TRBV7-2 and TRBJ1-1; TRBD1 matches 9 bases. The germline V gene encodes CDR1 SGHTA and CDR2 FQGNSA. The CDR3 runs 15 residues. V lost 5 bases to trimming and J lost 4 bases; unmatched junction nucleotides: 8. In DNA form, the CDR3 reads TGTGCCAGCAGCCCCGGGACAGGGCAGGGCACTGAAGCTTTCTTT. Translated, it gives CASSPGTGQGTEAFF.

The rearrangement uses TRBV9 and TRBJ1-1; D is uncertain. Trimming stripped 4 bases from V and 4 bases from J, with 29 bases between. The germline V gene encodes CDR1 SGDLS and CDR2 YYNGEE. The CDR3 runs to 19 residues. This chain's CDR3 is CASSPEAAARKGVGTEAFF. CDR3 in DNA: TGTGCCAGCAGCCCGGAGGCGGCCGCCCGGAAAGGAGTTGGCACTGAAGCTTTCTTT.

V is TRBV7-9 and J is TRBJ2-4; 8 nucleotides line up with TRBD1. Losses at the gene ends were 3 bases for V and 9 bases for J; bases not matched to a gene: 4. Germline CDR1 reads SEHNR; CDR2 reads FQNEAQ (reference sequence). The CDR3 runs 13 residues. The CDR3, as DNA: TGTGCCAGCAGCTTCGGTCAGGGGGCCATTCAGTACTTC. Its protein product is CASSFGQGAIQYF.

The chain employs TRBV6-6 and TRBJ1-5; TRBD1 matches at 7 bases. V trimming: 5 bases; J trimming: 2 bases; junction bases outside the gene matches: 9. This CDR3 region has 16 residues. CDR1 is MNHNY, CDR2 SVGAGI, per germline (reference sequence). This CDR3 reads CASSGGAGGGNQPQHF. The CDR3 nucleotides read TGTGCCAGCAGTGGCGGGGCAGGGGGGGGCAATCAGCCCCAGCATTTT.

The V and J genes are TRBV30 and TRBJ2-1; 7 bases are a match to TRBD1. CDR1 and CDR2 (germline): GTSNPN, SVGIG (reference sequence). This CDR3 has 12 amino acids. V was clipped by 5 bases and J by 4 bases; unmatched bases: 2. CDR3 in amino acids: CAWGTAYNEQFF. For the CDR3, the DNA is TGTGCCTGGGGGACAGCGTACAATGAGCAGTTCTTC.

There are a few counts of this clone. The chain carries TRBV24-1 and TRBJ1-2, with D tentatively TRBD1 (5 bases). The ends were cut back, 3 bases at V and 8 bases at J, with 12 bases in the middle. From germline, CDR1 is KGHDR and CDR2 SFDVKD. The CDR3 is 13 residues long. CDR3: CATSDGTFAGYTF. The CDR3 DNA reads as TGTGCCACCAGTGATGGGACCTTCGCAGGCTACACCTTC.

This chain uses TRBV27 with TRBJ2-1; 9 bases align to TRBD2. The length of the CDR3 is 18 residues. The germline CDR1 and CDR2 sequences are MNHEY and SMNVEV (reference sequence). V lost 3 bases to trimming and J lost 7 bases; unmatched junction nucleotides: 16. The CDR3 bases are TGTGCCAGCAGTTTTTTCGGGGTAGCGGGAGTTATAGGGAATGAGCAGTTCTTC. As protein: CASSFFGVAGVIGNEQFF.

The chain has TRBV6-6 and TRBJ1-5, with 8 bases that match TRBD1. There are 15 residues in the CDR3. V dropped 6 bases and J dropped 7; count of bases not matched to a gene: 11. Germline CDR1 MNHNY, CDR2 SVGAGI (reference sequence). This CDR3 reads CASRPPTGDGQPQHF. The DNA for the CDR3 is TGTGCCAGCAGACCCCCGACAGGGGATGGGCAGCCCCAGCATTTT.

This chain links TRBV24-1 with TRBJ2-7; TRBD2 agrees at 11 bases. The CDR3 runs to 17 residues. From germline, CDR1 is KGHDR and CDR2 SFDVKD. V shed 4 bases, J shed 1 base, and the junction held 8 bases outside the gene matches. Here the CDR3 DNA reads TGTGCCACCAGTGACCGCCGACTAGCGGGAATGTCCTACGAGCAGTACTTC. Translated, it gives CATSDRRLAGMSYEQYF.

V usage is TRBV5-6 and J usage is TRBJ2-3, with D perhaps TRBD1 (6 bases). The CDR3 is 14 amino acids. CDR1 is SGHDT and CDR2 is YYEEEE in the germline V gene. Deletions cut 4 bases from V and 6 bases from J, with 15 bases between. CDR3 in amino acids: CASSTSNRADTQYF. In DNA form, the CDR3 reads TGTGCCAGCAGCACCTCGAACAGGGCCGATACGCAGTATTTT.

As DNA, the CDR3 is TGCGCCAGCAGCTTGCAGGGGATGGTTATAAGGAATGAGCAGTTCTTC. Translating gives CASSLQGMVIRNEQFF. The chain links TRBV5-1 to TRBJ2-1; D might be TRBD1 (6 bases). Germline V gene sequence: CDR1 SGHRS, CDR2 YFSETQ. Trimming left V 1 base short and J 7 bases short, with 18 bases between. CDR3 length equals 16 residues.

The chain recombines TRBV18 with TRBJ2-7, with 9 bases that match TRBD1. Losses at the gene ends were 1 base for V and 5 bases for J; bases not matched to a gene: 6. The germline CDR1 and CDR2 sequences are KGHSH and LQKENI. The CDR3 covers 15 residues. The chain's CDR3 is CASSPRRDRDHEQYF. For the CDR3, the DNA is TGTGCCAGCTCACCACGGCGGGACAGGGACCACGAGCAGTACTTC.

This clone was detected only once. V usage is TRBV7-2 and J usage is TRBJ1-1, with D hard to call. V was pared by 5 bases and J by 2 bases, with 15 bases between. The CDR3 runs 15 residues. CDR1 and CDR2 from the germline V gene are SGHTA and FQGNSA. The CDR3: CASSLRREFNTEAFF. The CDR3 coding sequence is TGTGCCAGCAGCCTCCGTCGGGAGTTCAACACTGAAGCTTTCTTT.

The rearrangement joins TRBV29-1 to TRBJ1-1; 7 bases map to TRBD1. The J segment lost 5 bases and the V segment lost 7 bases, leaving 7 bases of the junction unmatched. Germline CDR1 is SQVTM and CDR2 is ANQGSEA. The CDR3 loop spans 12 amino acids. The CDR3 region is CSGRQGGTEAFF. CDR3 coding DNA: TGCAGCGGGAGACAGGGAGGGACTGAAGCTTTCTTT.

This sequence joins TRBV5-1 and TRBJ1-1; the D is unclear. V lost 4 bases, J lost 4 bases, and 11 bases lay in between. The germline V gene encodes CDR1 SGHRS and CDR2 YFSETQ. There are 13 residues in the CDR3. For the CDR3, the DNA is TGCGCCAGCAGCCTGGGGTTAGCCACTGAAGCTTTCTTT. It codes for CASSLGLATEAFF.

The rearrangement links TRBV6-2 or TRBV6-3 to TRBJ2-7; TRBD1 matches at 10 bases. Unmatched junction bases numbered 4, after V lost 3 bases and J lost 2 bases. Germline-derived CDR1 and CDR2 are MNHEY and SVGEGT. This CDR3 is built from 15 residues. The CDR3, as DNA: TGTGCCAGCAGTTATTCGGGACAGGGGACCTACGAGCAGTACTTC. Translated: CASSYSGQGTYEQYF.

V usage is TRBV5-1 and J usage is TRBJ2-7; 8 nucleotides align to TRBD2. The CDR3 has 15 residues. V lost 5 bases and J lost 2; bases outside the gene matches: 9. Germline CDR1 and CDR2: SGHRS and YFSETQ. The CDR3 protein is CASSAGSGGTYEQYF. DNA of the CDR3: TGCGCCAGCAGTGCGGGGAGCGGGGGAACCTACGAGCAGTACTTC. Full variable domain (remainder filled in from reference TRBV5-1 and TRBJ2-7): KAGVTQTPRYLIKTRGQQVTLSCSPISGHRSVSWYQQTPGQGLQFLFEYFSETQRNKGNFPGRFSGRQFSNSRSEMNVSTLELGDSALYLCASSAGSGGTYEQYFGPGTRLTVT.

The chain links TRBV7-3 to TRBJ1-6; no reliable D call. The germline V and J ends were trimmed by 5 bases and 4 bases, with 9 bases remaining between them. Per germline, CDR1 SGHTA and CDR2 FQGTGA. CDR3 length equals 14 residues. In DNA form, the CDR3 reads TGTGCCAGCAGCGAGGACGGATATAATTCACCCCTCCACTTT. Amino acids: CASSEDGYNSPLHF.

The rearrangement joins TRBV19 to TRBJ2-1; 8 nucleotides agree with TRBD2. V trimming: 0 bases; J trimming: 4 bases; junction bases outside the gene matches: 5. In germline, CDR1 is LNHDA, CDR2 SQIVND (reference sequence). The CDR3 has 16 amino acids. This chain's CDR3 is CASSIDPPGGYNEQFF. The CDR3 DNA follows: TGTGCCAGTAGTATAGATCCCCCGGGAGGGTACAATGAGCAGTTCTTC.

This rearrangement joins TRBV12-3 or TRBV12-4 to TRBJ2-2, with a possible D match to TRBD1 (6 bases). This CDR3 region has 13 residues. V was shortened by 3 bases and J by 7 bases, with 9 bases between the two germline ends. DNA of the CDR3: TGTGCCAGCAGTTTTCGACAGGTCGGGGAGCTGTTTTTT. Its translation: CASSFRQVGELFF.

This clone was seen only once. The genes are TRBV20-1 and TRBJ2-5; 11 bases match TRBD2. The germline V gene encodes CDR1 DFQATT and CDR2 SNEGSKA (reference sequence). Trimming at V came to 3 bases and at J to 7 bases, leaving 13 bases not matched to a gene. The CDR3 has 16 amino acids. The CDR3 here is CSASQFLLAGAPTQYF. CDR3 nucleotides: TGCAGTGCTAGTCAATTTTTACTAGCGGGAGCCCCGACCCAGTACTTC.

The genes are TRBV28 and TRBJ1-5; 8 bases align to TRBD1. CDR1 MDHEN and CDR2 SYDVKM come from the germline V gene. The CDR3 is made up of 14 amino acids. The J segment lost 2 bases and the V segment lost 5 bases, leaving 2 bases of the junction unmatched. DNA for the CDR3: TGTGCCAGCAGTCAGGGGGCTGGCAATCAGCCCCAGCATTTT. This codes for CASSQGAGNQPQHF.

This clone has only one observation. V is TRBV23-1 and J is TRBJ1-6; TRBD1 is a possible D gene (5 bases). TRBV23-1 carries the ORF label, with uncertain function. CDR3 length equals 16 residues. Trimming cost V 0 bases and J 6 bases, with 12 bases left between them. CDR3 coding DNA: TGCGCCAGCAGTCAATCTAGGGGCCTCGGTAATTCACCCCTCCACTTT. Its protein is CASSQSRGLGNSPLHF.